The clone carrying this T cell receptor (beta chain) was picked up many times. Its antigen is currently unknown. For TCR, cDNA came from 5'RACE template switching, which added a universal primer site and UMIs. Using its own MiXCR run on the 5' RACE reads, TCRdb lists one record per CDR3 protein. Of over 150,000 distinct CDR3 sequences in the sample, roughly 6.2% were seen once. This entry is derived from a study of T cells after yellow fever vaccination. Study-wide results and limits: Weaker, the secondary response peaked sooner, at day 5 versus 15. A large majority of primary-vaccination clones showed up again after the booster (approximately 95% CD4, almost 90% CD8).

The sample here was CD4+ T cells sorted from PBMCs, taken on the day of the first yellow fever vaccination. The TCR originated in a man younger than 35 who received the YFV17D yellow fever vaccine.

CDR3 sequence: CASARGGRTDTQYF. CDR3 in DNA: TGTGCCAGCGCTAGGGGGGGGCGCACAGATACGCAGTATTTT. V is TRBV2 and J is TRBJ2-3; tentatively, D is TRBD2 (7 bases). Trimming cost V 8 bases and J 1 base, with 13 bases left between them. Germline loops: CDR1 SNHLY, CDR2 FYNNEI. The CDR3 sequence is 14 residues long.